The 12 T cell receptor beta chains in this list originate from one sample, sequenced in a study of blood T cell repertoires in COVID-19. Profiling relied on immunoSEQ multiplex PCR, and the TCRdb table lists in-frame clones only, not all of them. Among under 65,000 clones listed, about 80% were seen once. Sequencing was performed on peripheral blood. All receptors come from a woman aged 55-70 years with acute or convalescent COVID-19.

This chain uses TRBV24-1 with TRBJ2-3, with TRBD1 matching over 7 bases. J gave up 1 base and V 3 bases, and 6 bases lay outside the gene matches. The V gene's germline CDR1 is KGHDR and CDR2 SFDVKD. The CDR3 is made up of 16 amino acids. The CDR3 sequence is CATSDQRTGGTDTQYF. The CDR3 DNA is TGTGCCACCAGTGATCAACGGACAGGTGGCACAGATACGCAGTATTTT.

V gene TRBV6-2 or TRBV6-3 combines with J gene TRBJ1-1; the D gene is possibly TRBD1 (6 bases). Germline CDR1 MNHEY, CDR2 SVGEGT. This CDR3 has 15 residues. With 6 bases removed from V and 3 bases from J, the gap between germline ends came to 17 bases. The CDR3 here is CASSTAGRGYTEAFF. CDR3 DNA sequence: TGTGCCAGCAGCACCGCGGGGAGGGGGTACACTGAAGCTTTCTTT.

The CDR3 loop is CASTSLTGVHEQYF. The DNA of the CDR3 is TGTGCCAGCACCTCACTGACAGGGGTGCACGAGCAGTACTTC. The chain employs TRBV11-2 and TRBJ2-7; 8 nucleotides agree with TRBD1. The CDR3 is 14 amino acids. In germline, CDR1 is SGHAT, CDR2 FQNNGV. Trimming took 7 bases from V and 5 from J; bases not matched to a gene: 10.

The V and J genes are TRBV10-2 and TRBJ2-2; D is possibly TRBD2 (6 bases). This CDR3 has 15 residues. The V end was cut by 2 bases, the J end by 0 bases, with 7 bases between. Germline V lookup: CDR1 WSHSY, CDR2 SAAADI. Here the CDR3 reads CASSEGGSNTGELFF. In DNA form, the CDR3 reads TGCGCCAGCAGTGAGGGGGGGTCGAACACCGGGGAGCTGTTTTTT.

By frequency in the sample, this clone is medium-sized. In nucleotides, the CDR3 is TGTGCCAGCAGATTCAGCGGGGTGAAAACCGGGGAGCTGTTTTTT. Amino acids: CASRFSGVKTGELFF. The rearrangement uses TRBV6-5 and TRBJ2-2; TRBD2 matches 7 bases. J gave up 5 bases and V 6 bases, and 9 bases lay outside the gene matches. Germline CDR1 and CDR2: MNHEY and SVGAGI. The CDR3 loop spans 15 amino acids.

This chain connects TRBV5-6 to TRBJ1-2; 10 bases are shared with TRBD1. V lost 4 bases, J lost 1 base, and 13 bases stayed unmatched. The germline CDR1 and CDR2 sequences are SGHDT and YYEEEE. The CDR3 length is 18 residues. The CDR3: CASSPGVTGGFLNYGYTF. CDR3 coding DNA: TGTGCCAGCAGCCCCGGGGTGACAGGGGGCTTCCTTAACTATGGCTACACCTTC.

This clone was seen only once. The chain joins TRBV7-2 to TRBJ2-7, with D maybe TRBD2 (7 bases). The CDR3 consists of 13 residues. CDR1 and CDR2 (germline): SGHTA, FQGNSA. Trimming stripped 3 bases from V and 7 bases from J, with 13 bases between. CDR3 sequence reads: CASSFGGAGEQYF. CDR3 coding DNA: TGTGCCAGCAGCTTTGGGGGGGCTGGGGAGCAGTACTTC.

The chain carries TRBV2 and TRBJ2-4, with D possibly being TRBD2 (6 bases). The germline gives CDR1 SNHLY, CDR2 FYNNEI. Trimming removed 0 bases at V and 0 bases at J, with 9 bases between. The CDR3 covers 16 residues. CDR3 coding DNA: TGTGCCAGCAGTGAAGCCGGGGGTGTAGCCAAAAACATTCAGTACTTC. Translation gives CASSEAGGVAKNIQYF.

This clone showed up just once. The chain links TRBV9 to TRBJ1-1, with D possibly TRBD1 on 5 matching bases. V was clipped by 6 bases and J by 8 bases, with 20 bases between them. Germline values: CDR1 SGDLS, CDR2 YYNGEE. The CDR3 length is 14 residues. CDR3 loop: CASTKTPDSAEAFF. The CDR3 region has the DNA TGTGCCAGCACAAAAACACCCGACAGTGCGGAAGCTTTCTTT.

The V and J genes are TRBV7-6 and TRBJ1-6, with 7 nucleotides matching TRBD1. The V segment lost 6 bases and the J segment 10 bases; nucleotides outside the gene matches: 9. CDR3 length: 14 amino acids. CDR1 is SGHVS, CDR2 FNYEAQ, per germline. CDR3 sequence (DNA): TGTGCCAGCAGTTCCGACAGGGCGGGCTCACCCCTCCACTTT. Protein sequence: CASSSDRAGSPLHF.

This rearrangement joins TRBV7-2 to TRBJ2-7; 8 bases match TRBD1. Germline V lookup: CDR1 SGHTA, CDR2 FQGNSA. CDR3 length equals 18 residues. J lost 7 bases, V lost 0 bases, and 17 bases had no gene match. The CDR3 DNA reads TGTGCCAGCAGCTTAGCGAGAGCAGGACAGGGTTCAATAGGGGAGCAGTACTTC. Its protein is CASSLARAGQGSIGEQYF.

The V and J genes are TRBV7-6 and TRBJ2-2; D ambiguous. Per germline, CDR1 SGHVS and CDR2 FNYEAQ. This CDR3 contains 14 residues. Trimming left V 1 base short and J 4 bases short, with 7 bases between. The CDR3 region is CASSLVESTGELFF. The CDR3 coding sequence is TGTGCCAGCAGCTTAGTGGAGTCCACCGGGGAGCTGTTTTTT.